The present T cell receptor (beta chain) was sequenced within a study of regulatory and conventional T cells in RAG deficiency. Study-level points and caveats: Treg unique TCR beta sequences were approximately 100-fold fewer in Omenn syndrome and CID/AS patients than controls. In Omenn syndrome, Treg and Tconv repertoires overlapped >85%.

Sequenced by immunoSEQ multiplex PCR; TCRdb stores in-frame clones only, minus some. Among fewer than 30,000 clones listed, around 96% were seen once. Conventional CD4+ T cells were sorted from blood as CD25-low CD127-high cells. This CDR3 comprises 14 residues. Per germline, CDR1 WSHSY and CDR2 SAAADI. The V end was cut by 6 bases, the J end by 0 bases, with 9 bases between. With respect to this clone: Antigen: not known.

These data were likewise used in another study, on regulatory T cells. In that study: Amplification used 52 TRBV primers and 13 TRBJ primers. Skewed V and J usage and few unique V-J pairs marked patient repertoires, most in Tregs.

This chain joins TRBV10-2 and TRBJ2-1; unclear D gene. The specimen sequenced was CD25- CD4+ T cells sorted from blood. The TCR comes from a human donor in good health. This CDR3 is CASRGLDSYNEQFF. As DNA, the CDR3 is TGCGCCAGCAGGGGCTTAGACTCCTACAATGAGCAGTTCTTC.